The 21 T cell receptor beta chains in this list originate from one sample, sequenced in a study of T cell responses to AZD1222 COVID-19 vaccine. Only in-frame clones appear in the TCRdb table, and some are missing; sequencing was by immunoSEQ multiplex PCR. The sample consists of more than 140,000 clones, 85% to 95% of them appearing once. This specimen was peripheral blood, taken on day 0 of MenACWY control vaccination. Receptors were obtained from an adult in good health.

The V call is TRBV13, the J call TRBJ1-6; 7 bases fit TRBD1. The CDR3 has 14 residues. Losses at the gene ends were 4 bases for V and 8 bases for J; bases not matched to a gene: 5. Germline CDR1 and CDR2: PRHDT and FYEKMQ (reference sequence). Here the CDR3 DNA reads TGTGCCAGCAGCTCCGCGACAGGGTATTCACCCCTCCACTTT. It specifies CASSSATGYSPLHF.

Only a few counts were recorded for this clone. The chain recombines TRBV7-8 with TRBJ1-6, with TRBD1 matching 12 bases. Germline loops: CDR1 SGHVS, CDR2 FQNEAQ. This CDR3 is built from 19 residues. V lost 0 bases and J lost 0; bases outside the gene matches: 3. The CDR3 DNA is TGTGCCAGCAGCTTAGCGTGGGGACAGGGGGCCTCCTATAATTCACCCCTCCACTTT. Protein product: CASSLAWGQGASYNSPLHF.

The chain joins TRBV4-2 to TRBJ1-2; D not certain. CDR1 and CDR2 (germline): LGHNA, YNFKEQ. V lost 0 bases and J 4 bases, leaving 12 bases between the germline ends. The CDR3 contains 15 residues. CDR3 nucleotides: TGTGCCAGCAGCCAAGATTCTGACGGGAGCTATGGCTACACCTTC. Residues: CASSQDSDGSYGYTF.

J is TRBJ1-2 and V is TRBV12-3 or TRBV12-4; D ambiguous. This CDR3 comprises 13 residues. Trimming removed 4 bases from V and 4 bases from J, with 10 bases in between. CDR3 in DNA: TGTGCCAGCAGTTATATGGTGGGCTATGGCTACACCTTC. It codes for CASSYMVGYGYTF.

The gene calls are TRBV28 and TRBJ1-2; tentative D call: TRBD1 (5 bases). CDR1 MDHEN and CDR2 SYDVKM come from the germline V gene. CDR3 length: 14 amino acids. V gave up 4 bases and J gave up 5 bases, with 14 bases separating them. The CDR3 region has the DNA TGTGCCAGCAGTTACCTGATGAGGGGATATGGCTACACCTTC. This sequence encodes CASSYLMRGYGYTF.

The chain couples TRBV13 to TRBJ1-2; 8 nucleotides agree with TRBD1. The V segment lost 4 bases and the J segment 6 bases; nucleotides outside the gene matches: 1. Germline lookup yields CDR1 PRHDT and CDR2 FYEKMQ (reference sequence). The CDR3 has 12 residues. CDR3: CASSSTGDGYTF. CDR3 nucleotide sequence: TGTGCCAGCAGCTCGACAGGGGATGGCTACACCTTC.

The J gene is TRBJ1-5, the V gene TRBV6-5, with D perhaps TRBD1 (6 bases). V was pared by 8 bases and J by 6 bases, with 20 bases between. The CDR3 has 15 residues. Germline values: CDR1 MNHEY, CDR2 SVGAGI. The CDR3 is CASEGGNGGSQPQHF. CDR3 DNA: TGTGCCAGCGAAGGGGGTAACGGGGGAAGTCAGCCCCAGCATTTT.

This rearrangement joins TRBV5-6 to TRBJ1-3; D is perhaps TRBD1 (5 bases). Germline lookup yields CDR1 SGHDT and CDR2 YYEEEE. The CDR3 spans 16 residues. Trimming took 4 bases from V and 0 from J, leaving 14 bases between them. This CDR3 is CASSATARSSGNTIYF. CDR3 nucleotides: TGTGCCAGCAGCGCGACAGCCAGATCCTCTGGAAACACCATATATTTT.

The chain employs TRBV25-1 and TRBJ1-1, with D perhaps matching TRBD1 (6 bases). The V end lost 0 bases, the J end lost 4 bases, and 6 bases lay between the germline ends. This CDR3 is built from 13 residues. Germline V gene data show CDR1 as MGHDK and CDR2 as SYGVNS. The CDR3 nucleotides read TGTGCCAGCAGTGAATACAGGGGCACTGAAGCTTTCTTT. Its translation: CASSEYRGTEAFF.

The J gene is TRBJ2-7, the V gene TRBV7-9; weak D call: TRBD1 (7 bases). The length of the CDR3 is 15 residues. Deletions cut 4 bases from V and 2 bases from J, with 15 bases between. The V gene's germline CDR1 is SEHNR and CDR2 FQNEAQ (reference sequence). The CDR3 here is CASSSTRDSPYEQYF. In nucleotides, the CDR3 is TGTGCCAGCAGCTCGACGCGGGACAGCCCCTACGAGCAGTACTTC.

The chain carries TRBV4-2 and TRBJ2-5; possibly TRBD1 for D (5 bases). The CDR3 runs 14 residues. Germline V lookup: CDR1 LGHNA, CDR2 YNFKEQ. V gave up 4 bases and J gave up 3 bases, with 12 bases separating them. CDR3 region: CASSPGVTEETQYF. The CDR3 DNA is TGTGCCAGCAGCCCGGGTGTGACAGAAGAGACCCAGTACTTC.

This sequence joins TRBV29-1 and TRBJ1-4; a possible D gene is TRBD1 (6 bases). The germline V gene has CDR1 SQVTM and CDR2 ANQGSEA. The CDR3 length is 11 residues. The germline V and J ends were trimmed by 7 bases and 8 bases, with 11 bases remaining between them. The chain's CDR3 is CSAEGGEKLFF. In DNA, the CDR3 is TGCAGCGCTGAGGGGGGCGAAAAACTGTTTTTT.

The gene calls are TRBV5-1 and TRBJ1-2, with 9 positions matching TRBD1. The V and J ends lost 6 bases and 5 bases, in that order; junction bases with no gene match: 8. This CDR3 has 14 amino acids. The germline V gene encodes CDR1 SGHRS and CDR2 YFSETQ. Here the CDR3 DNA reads TGCGCCAGCACCTTAACAGGGGGCGGATATGGCTACACCTTC. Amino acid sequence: CASTLTGGGYGYTF.

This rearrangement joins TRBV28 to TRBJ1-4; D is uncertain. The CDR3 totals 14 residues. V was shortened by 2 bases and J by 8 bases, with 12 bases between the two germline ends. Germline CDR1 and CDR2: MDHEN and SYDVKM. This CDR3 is CASSLGQLGEKLFF. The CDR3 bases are TGTGCCAGCAGTTTAGGTCAACTTGGGGAAAAACTGTTTTTT.

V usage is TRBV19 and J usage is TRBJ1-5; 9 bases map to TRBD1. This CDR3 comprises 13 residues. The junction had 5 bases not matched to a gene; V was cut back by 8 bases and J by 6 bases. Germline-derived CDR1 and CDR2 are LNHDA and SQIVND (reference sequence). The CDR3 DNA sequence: TGTGCCAGTGCGACAGGGGGGCTTCAGCCCCAGCATTTT. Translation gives CASATGGLQPQHF.

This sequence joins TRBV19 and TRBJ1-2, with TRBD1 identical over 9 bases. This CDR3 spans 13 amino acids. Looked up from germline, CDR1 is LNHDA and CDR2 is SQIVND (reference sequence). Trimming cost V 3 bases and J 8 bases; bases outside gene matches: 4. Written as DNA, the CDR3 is TGTGCCAGTAGTATGGACAGGGGAGGAGGCTACACCTTC. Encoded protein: CASSMDRGGGYTF. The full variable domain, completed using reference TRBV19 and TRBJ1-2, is DGGITQSPKYLFRKEGQNVTLSCEQNLNHDAMYWYRQDPGQGLRLIYYSQIVNDFQKGDIAEGYSVSREKKESFPLTVTSAQKNPTAFYLCASSMDRGGGYTFGSGTRLTVV.

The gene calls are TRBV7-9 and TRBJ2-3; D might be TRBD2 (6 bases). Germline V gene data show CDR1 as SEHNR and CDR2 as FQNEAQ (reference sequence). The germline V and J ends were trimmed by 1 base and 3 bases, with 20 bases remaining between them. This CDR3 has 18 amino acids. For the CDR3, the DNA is TGTGCCAGCAGCTTAGTGCTCTTGACGGGAGATAGAACAGATACGCAGTATTTT. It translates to CASSLVLLTGDRTDTQYF.

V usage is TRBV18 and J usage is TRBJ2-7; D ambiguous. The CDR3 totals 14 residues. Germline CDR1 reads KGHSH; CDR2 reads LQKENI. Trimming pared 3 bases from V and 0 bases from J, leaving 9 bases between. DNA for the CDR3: TGTGCCAGCTCACCCGGAGCGATCTCCTACGAGCAGTACTTC. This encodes CASSPGAISYEQYF.

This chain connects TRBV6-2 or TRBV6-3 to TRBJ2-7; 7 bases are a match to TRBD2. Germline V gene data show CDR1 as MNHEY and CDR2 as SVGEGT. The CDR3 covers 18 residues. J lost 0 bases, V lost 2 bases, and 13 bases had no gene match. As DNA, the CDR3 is TGTGCCAGCAGTTACGATTGGGCGAGGCGGGGGAGCTCCTACGAGCAGTACTTC. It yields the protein CASSYDWARRGSSYEQYF.

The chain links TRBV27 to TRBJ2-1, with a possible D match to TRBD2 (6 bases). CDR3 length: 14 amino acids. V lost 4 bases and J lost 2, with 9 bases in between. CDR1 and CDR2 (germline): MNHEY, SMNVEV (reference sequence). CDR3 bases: TGTGCCAGCAGTTGGCGGGGACCCTACAATGAGCAGTTCTTC. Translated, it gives CASSWRGPYNEQFF.

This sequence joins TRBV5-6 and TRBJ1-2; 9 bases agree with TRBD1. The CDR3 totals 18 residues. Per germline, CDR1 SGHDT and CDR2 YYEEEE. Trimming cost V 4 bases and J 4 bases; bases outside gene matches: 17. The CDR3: CASSTIYTGGDPTYGYTF. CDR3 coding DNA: TGTGCCAGCAGCACGATATATACAGGGGGCGATCCTACCTATGGCTACACCTTC.